The clone carrying this T cell receptor beta chain has only a few counts. The target antigen is unknown. This record belongs to a study of blood T cells in healthy people across ages. Study findings and constraints: Versus aged donors, long-lived donors had higher diversity and more naive CD4+ cells.

Sample-barcoded 5' priming and a J-beta primer mix drove a second PCR of about 7 to 11 cycles. Sequencing yielded, for each sample, at least 3 million paired-end reads carrying CDR3. TCRdb re-called the 5' RACE reads through MiXCR, storing one row per CDR3 protein. The sample gives approximately 820,000 distinct CDR3 sequences, roughly 44% of which show up once; roughly a fifth is in the top ten. The TCR originated in a man aged 55 to 70 in good health. Sequenced material: blood.

CDR3: CATSDSLSTSGGVFGLNEQFF. The CDR3 region has the DNA TGTGCCACCAGTGATTCCCTCTCGACTAGCGGGGGGGTCTTCGGTTTAAATGAGCAGTTCTTC. V and J are TRBV24-1 and TRBJ2-1, with 14 positions matching TRBD2. CDR3 length: 21 residues. V lost 2 bases and J lost 7; bases outside the gene matches: 18. The germline CDR1 and CDR2 sequences are KGHDR and SFDVKD.